This note documents a single TCR beta chain sequence. Per the original data handling: Estimation of nucleated cell counts was performed using reference gene primer amplification. Sequencing used immunoSEQ multiplex PCR; TCRdb keeps in-frame clones, though not all of them. V, J and clone size reflect that table, while D and trimming were determined from the DNA. This table has about 200,000 clones, 75% to 85% appearing once. This CDR3 contains 15 residues. Germline lookup yields CDR1 MNHEY and CDR2 SMNVEV (reference sequence). V lost 5 bases, J lost 3 bases, and 9 bases stayed unmatched. The data were taken from a study of blood T cell repertoires in COVID-19. As for the study in general: Samples taken during acute and convalescent COVID-19 were collected in the United States, Italy and Spain. T cells, B-cell-depleted T cells, or PBMCs provided the cDNA or gDNA that served as material.

The genes are TRBV27 and TRBJ2-7, with 8 bases aligning to TRBD1. Material: peripheral blood. This receptor was identified in a human donor in a cohort sampled during active COVID-19. The CDR3 loop reads CASSQGQGLSYEQYF. CDR3 coding DNA: TGTGCCAGCAGTCAAGGACAGGGCCTGAGCTACGAGCAGTACTTC.